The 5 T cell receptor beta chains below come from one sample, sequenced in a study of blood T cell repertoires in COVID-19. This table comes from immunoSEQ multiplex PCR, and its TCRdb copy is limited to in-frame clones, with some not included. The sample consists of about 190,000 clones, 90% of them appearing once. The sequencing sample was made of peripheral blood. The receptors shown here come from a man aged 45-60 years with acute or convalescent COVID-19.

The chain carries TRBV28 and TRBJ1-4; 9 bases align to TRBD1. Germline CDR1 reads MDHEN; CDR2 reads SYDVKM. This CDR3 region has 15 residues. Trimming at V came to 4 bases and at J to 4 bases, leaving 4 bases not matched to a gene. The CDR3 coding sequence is TGTGCCAGCAGTTCACAGGGGGCCTTTAATGAAAAACTGTTTTTT. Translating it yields CASSSQGAFNEKLFF.

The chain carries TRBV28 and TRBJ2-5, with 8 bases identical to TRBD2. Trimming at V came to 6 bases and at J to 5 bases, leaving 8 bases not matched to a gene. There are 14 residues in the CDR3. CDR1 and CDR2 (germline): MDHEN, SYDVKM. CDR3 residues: CASSLSGGVETQYF. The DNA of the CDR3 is TGTGCCAGCAGCCTAAGCGGGGGCGTTGAGACCCAGTACTTC.

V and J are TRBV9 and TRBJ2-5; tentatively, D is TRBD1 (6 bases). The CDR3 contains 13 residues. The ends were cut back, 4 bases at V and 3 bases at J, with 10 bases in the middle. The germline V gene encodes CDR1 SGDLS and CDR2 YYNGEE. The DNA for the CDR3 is TGTGCCAGCAGCCAGCCAGGGGAAGAGACCCAGTACTTC. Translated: CASSQPGEETQYF.

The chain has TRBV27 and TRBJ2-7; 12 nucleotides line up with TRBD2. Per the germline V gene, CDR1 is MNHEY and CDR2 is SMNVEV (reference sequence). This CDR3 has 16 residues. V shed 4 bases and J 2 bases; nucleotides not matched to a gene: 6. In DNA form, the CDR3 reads TGTGCCAGCAGTTGGGGATGGACTAGCGGGACCTACGAGCAGTACTTC. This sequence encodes CASSWGWTSGTYEQYF.

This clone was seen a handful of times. In DNA, the CDR3 is TGTGCCAGCAGTCCACACCAGGGTGTTTCCCTCCACTTT. Protein product: CASSPHQGVSLHF. V is TRBV27 and J is TRBJ1-6, with D possibly TRBD1 on 5 matching bases. The V end lost 5 bases, the J end lost 14 bases, and 16 bases lay between the germline ends. The CDR3 length is 13 residues. Germline CDR1 and CDR2: MNHEY and SMNVEV (reference sequence).